The sequence of this T cell receptor beta chain was determined in a study of T-cell reconstitution after alpha-beta-depleted transplantation in children. This clonotype has only a few counts. Unique molecular identifiers were incorporated when the TCRbeta library was constructed. TCRdb used MiXCR to reprocess the PCR reads, holding one entry per CDR3 protein. The repertoire consists of about 1,000,000 distinct CDR3 sequences, with about 29% occurring once and the leading ten covering about 28%. Sequenced here: PBMCs, mostly from graft donor cells, sampled 360 days after TCRalphabeta/CD19-depleted stem cell transplant. This TCR was sampled from a boy under two years old who had a stem cell transplant for SCID, so the T cells may come from the graft donor.

For the CDR3, the DNA is TGCGCCAGCAGCTTGGAGACCCCTCCGGGTACGCAGTATTTT. Amino acids: CASSLETPPGTQYF. The chain combines TRBV5-1 with TRBJ2-3, with D hard to call. With 0 bases removed from V and 8 bases from J, the gap between germline ends came to 13 bases. This CDR3 contains 14 residues. CDR1 is SGHRS, CDR2 YFSETQ, per germline. Variable domain in full (rest from reference TRBV5-1 and TRBJ2-3): KAGVTQTPRYLIKTRGQQVTLSCSPISGHRSVSWYQQTPGQGLQFLFEYFSETQRNKGNFPGRFSGRQFSNSRSEMNVSTLELGDSALYLCASSLETPPGTQYFGPGTRLTVL.